This record looks at one TCR beta chain sequence and its context. This sample is part of a study of blood T cell repertoires in COVID-19. In germline, CDR1 is SGHVS, CDR2 FNYEAQ. V shed 4 bases, J shed 1 base, and the junction held 4 bases outside the gene matches. The CDR3 sequence is 16 residues long. Method: immunoSEQ multiplex PCR; TCRdb's copy keeps in-frame clones and lacks some. The sample carries some 190,000 clones, roughly 84% recorded once. Sequencing was performed on PBMCs or T cells enriched from blood (not recorded which). The chain has TRBV7-6 and TRBJ1-3; the match to TRBD1 covers 10 bases. This TCR derives from a woman aged 25 to 45 who had been exposed to COVID-19. This CDR3 is CASSSRDRGSGNTIYF. The CDR3 DNA reads TGTGCCAGCAGCTCACGGGACAGGGGTTCTGGAAACACCATATATTTT.